Each of the 19 T cell receptor beta chains below was sequenced from the same sample in a study of spatial heterogeneity in lung cancer. Sample time point: blood at routine non-recurrence follow-up after resection. One entry per CDR3 protein results from TCRdb running MiXCR on the 5' RACE reads. The data show about 43,000 distinct CDR3 sequences, with about 22% seen just once and more than 7% held by the top ten. Material: PBMCs, obtained at follow-up. The receptors derive from a female donor with early-stage non-small cell lung cancer.

The chain recombines TRBV29-1 with TRBJ2-2; 9 positions match TRBD1. The CDR3 has 14 amino acids. J lost 1 base, V lost 6 bases, and 3 bases had no gene match. Germline V gene data show CDR1 as SQVTM and CDR2 as ANQGSEA. CDR3 in DNA: TGCAGCGTCACGACAGGGGGGAACACCGGGGAGCTGTTTTTT. It is translated as CSVTTGGNTGELFF.

This clonotype was seen ten or more times. This chain joins TRBV12-5 and TRBJ2-5; D remains unclear. This CDR3 is 13 amino acids long. Germline lookup yields CDR1 LGHNT and CDR2 FRNRAP. V was trimmed by 7 bases and J by 5 bases, leaving 14 bases between them. DNA of the CDR3: TGTGCTAGTGAGACGATGGGATCGGAGACCCAGTACTTC. Translated, it gives CASETMGSETQYF.

As regards this clonotype: This may come from a read error, since a much larger clone is one base off. The chain combines TRBV7-8 with TRBJ2-5; D not certain. In germline, CDR1 is SGHVS, CDR2 FQNEAQ. The length of the CDR3 is 13 residues. Between the trimmed V and J ends, which lost 1 base and 5 bases, there was a span of 8 bases. The CDR3 spells CASSLDVEETQYF. CDR3 nucleotides: TGTGCCAGCAGCTTAGATGTGGAGGAGACCCAGTACTTC.

J is TRBJ1-1 and V is TRBV9; the match to TRBD1 covers 8 bases. Looked up from germline, CDR1 is SGDLS and CDR2 is YYNGEE. This CDR3 region has 15 residues. V trimming: 4 bases; J trimming: 1 base; junction bases outside the gene matches: 6. CDR3 bases: TGTGCCAGCAGCACTGCCGGGACAGGGAACACTGAAGCTTTCTTT. Translation: CASSTAGTGNTEAFF.

This clonotype was recorded only once. The gene calls are TRBV19 and TRBJ2-2; D gene ambiguous. V was clipped by 5 bases and J by 11 bases, with 15 bases between them. CDR3 length: 13 residues. Germline V gives CDR1 LNHDA, CDR2 SQIVND (reference sequence). CDR3 loop: CASSLRPLLELFF. The DNA of the CDR3 is TGTGCCAGTAGTCTCCGACCCCTCCTTGAGCTGTTTTTT.

The chain employs TRBV27 and TRBJ1-1; no firm D call. Germline V gene sequence: CDR1 MNHEY, CDR2 SMNVEV (reference sequence). V dropped 3 bases and J dropped 2 bases, with 7 bases sitting between them. The CDR3 covers 13 residues. The CDR3 reads CASSFYANTEAFF. The DNA for the CDR3 is TGTGCCAGCAGTTTTTACGCAAACACTGAAGCTTTCTTT.

The V gene is TRBV5-1, the J gene TRBJ2-2; TRBD2 aligns across 7 bases. CDR3 size: 15 residues. V shed 0 bases, J shed 7 bases, and the junction held 6 bases outside the gene matches. CDR1 is SGHRS and CDR2 is YFSETQ in the germline V gene. CDR3 nucleotide sequence: TGCGCCAGCAGCTTGGCTGCTAGCGGCGGCGGGGAGCTGTTTTTT. This codes for CASSLAASGGGELFF.

This clonotype was picked up many times. The chain has TRBV5-1 and TRBJ2-1; 10 nucleotides align to TRBD2. Unmatched junction bases numbered 8, after V lost 0 bases and J lost 5 bases. Germline loops: CDR1 SGHRS, CDR2 YFSETQ. CDR3 length: 17 amino acids. The CDR3 region has the DNA TGCGCCAGCAGCTTGGGGCAGGTTAGCGGGGGGAACAATGAGCAGTTCTTC. This gives the protein CASSLGQVSGGNNEQFF.

The chain couples TRBV5-1 to TRBJ1-1; D gene uncertain. Germline-derived CDR1 and CDR2 are SGHRS and YFSETQ. Trimming removed 2 bases at V and 1 base at J, with 9 bases between. The CDR3 consists of 14 residues. The DNA of the CDR3 is TGCGCCAGCAGCTTCAGGATTTCGAACACTGAAGCTTTCTTT. This sequence encodes CASSFRISNTEAFF.

This clonotype was detected ten times or more. J is TRBJ2-6 and V is TRBV11-2; D possibly corresponds to TRBD1 (5 bases). Germline V gives CDR1 SGHAT, CDR2 FQNNGV. V lost 5 bases to trimming and J lost 1 base, with 9 bases between them. The CDR3 sequence is 15 residues long. In DNA, the CDR3 is TGTGCCAGCAGCCCCGACAGTTCTGGGGCCAACGTCCTGACTTTC. This codes for CASSPDSSGANVLTF.

V gene TRBV2 combines with J gene TRBJ1-1, with 9 positions matching TRBD1. This CDR3 is built from 12 residues. CDR1 and CDR2 from the germline V gene are SNHLY and FYNNEI. Germline trimming cut 4 bases from V and 10 bases from J; bases unmatched to any gene: 4. The CDR3 DNA sequence: TGTGCCAGCAGTGGACAGGGGGAGGGAGCTTTCTTT. It translates to CASSGQGEGAFF.

This clonotype is medium-sized within its sample. CDR3 sequence reads: CASSLLGGAGPDTQYF. The CDR3, as DNA: TGTGCCAGCAGCTTACTTGGGGGAGCGGGCCCAGATACGCAGTATTTT. This chain joins TRBV7-2 and TRBJ2-3, with D maybe TRBD2 (6 bases). The CDR3 loop spans 16 amino acids. V lost 2 bases and J lost 4, with 16 bases in between. CDR1 SGHTA and CDR2 FQGNSA come from the germline V gene.

At least ten counts were recorded for this clonotype. V gene TRBV9 combines with J gene TRBJ1-5; the D gene is possibly TRBD1 (5 bases). V was trimmed by 5 bases and J by 2 bases, leaving 11 bases between them. Germline assignment: CDR1 SGDLS and CDR2 YYNGEE. The CDR3 is 14 amino acids. The CDR3 nucleotides are TGTGCCAGCAGTGAGGGGATAGGCAATCAGCCCCAGCATTTT. Translated: CASSEGIGNQPQHF. Based on the CDR3 plus reference TRBV9 and TRBJ1-5, the full variable domain is DSGVTQTPKHLITATGQRVTLRCSPRSGDLSVYWYQQSLDQGLQFLIQYYNGEERAKGNILERFSAQQFPDLHSELNLSSLELGDSALYFCASSEGIGNQPQHFGDGTRLSIL.

This clonotype was observed many times. The chain combines TRBV9 with TRBJ2-3; D remains unclear. The CDR3 spans 13 residues. Trimming stripped 0 bases from V and 3 bases from J, with 5 bases between. From germline, CDR1 is SGDLS and CDR2 YYNGEE. The CDR3 protein is CASSVAETDTQYF. For the CDR3, the DNA is TGTGCCAGCAGCGTAGCCGAGACAGATACGCAGTATTTT. The variable domain in full, completed from reference TRBV9 and TRBJ2-3, reads DSGVTQTPKHLITATGQRVTLRCSPRSGDLSVYWYQQSLDQGLQFLIQYYNGEERAKGNILERFSAQQFPDLHSELNLSSLELGDSALYFCASSVAETDTQYFGPGTRLTVL.

This clonotype was seen at least ten times. V and J are TRBV29-1 and TRBJ2-1, with 9 bases lining up with TRBD2. J was trimmed by 7 bases and V by 3 bases; bases with no gene match: 10. The germline gives CDR1 SQVTM, CDR2 ANQGSEA. CDR3 length: 15 residues. This chain's CDR3 is CSVDYLAGSQNEQFF. The DNA of the CDR3 is TGCAGCGTTGATTACCTAGCGGGGAGCCAGAATGAGCAGTTCTTC.

This clonotype was observed a few times. V is TRBV20-1 and J is TRBJ2-1; 10 bases line up with TRBD1. Germline trimming cut 6 bases from V and 7 bases from J; bases unmatched to any gene: 6. The germline V gene has CDR1 DFQATT and CDR2 SNEGSKA (reference sequence). CDR3 length: 13 residues. The CDR3 is CSATGQGRNEQFF. In DNA, the CDR3 is TGCAGTGCCACGGGACAGGGGAGGAATGAGCAGTTCTTC.

The V and J genes are TRBV5-1 and TRBJ2-1; TRBD2 matches at 10 bases. Germline-derived CDR1 and CDR2 are SGHRS and YFSETQ. V shed 4 bases, J shed 6 bases, and the junction held 10 bases outside the gene matches. The length of the CDR3 is 16 residues. The CDR3 reads CASSATSGVRSNEQFF. The CDR3 DNA is TGCGCCAGCAGCGCCACTAGCGGGGTCCGGAGCAATGAGCAGTTCTTC.

This CDR3 reads CASSLQGSPYEQYF. Written as DNA, the CDR3 is TGTGCCAGCAGCTTACAGGGGTCTCCCTACGAGCAGTACTTC. This chain links TRBV7-9 with TRBJ2-7, with a weak D call TRBD1 (6 bases). This CDR3 is 14 amino acids long. Trimming removed 2 bases at V and 2 bases at J, with 10 bases between. The germline V gene has CDR1 SEHNR and CDR2 FQNEAQ (reference sequence).

CDR3 sequence: CAWSDGGGPQHF. The CDR3 bases are TGTGCCTGGAGTGACGGTGGTGGGCCCCAGCATTTT. The V and J genes are TRBV30 and TRBJ1-5; D remains ambiguous. Germline CDR1 reads GTSNPN; CDR2 reads SVGIG (reference sequence). CDR3 length: 12 residues. Trimming shortened V by 1 base and J by 9 bases, and 10 bases separated the two germline ends.